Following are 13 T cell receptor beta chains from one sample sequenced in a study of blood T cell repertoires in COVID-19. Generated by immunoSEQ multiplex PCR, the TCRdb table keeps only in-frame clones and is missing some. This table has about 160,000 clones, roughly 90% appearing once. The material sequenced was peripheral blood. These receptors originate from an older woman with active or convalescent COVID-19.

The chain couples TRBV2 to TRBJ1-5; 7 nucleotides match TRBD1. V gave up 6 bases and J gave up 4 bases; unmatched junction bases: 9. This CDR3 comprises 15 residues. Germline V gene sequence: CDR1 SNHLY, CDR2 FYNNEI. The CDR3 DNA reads TGTGCCAGCAGGGGACTTGGGACAGAAAATCAGCCCCAGCATTTT. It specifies CASRGLGTENQPQHF.

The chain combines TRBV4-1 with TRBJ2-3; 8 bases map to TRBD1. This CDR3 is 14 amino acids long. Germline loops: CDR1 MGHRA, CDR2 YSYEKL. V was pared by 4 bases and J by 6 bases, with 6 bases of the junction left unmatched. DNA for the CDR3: TGCGCCAGCAGCCTGGGACAGGTGCGGGATACGCAGTATTTT. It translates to CASSLGQVRDTQYF.

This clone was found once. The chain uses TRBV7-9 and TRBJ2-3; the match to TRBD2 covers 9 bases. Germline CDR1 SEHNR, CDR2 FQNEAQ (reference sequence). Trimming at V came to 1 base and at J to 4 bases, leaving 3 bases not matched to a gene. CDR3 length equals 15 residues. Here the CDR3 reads CASSLGSGGADTQYF. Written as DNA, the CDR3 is TGTGCCAGCAGCTTAGGTAGCGGGGGTGCAGATACGCAGTATTTT.

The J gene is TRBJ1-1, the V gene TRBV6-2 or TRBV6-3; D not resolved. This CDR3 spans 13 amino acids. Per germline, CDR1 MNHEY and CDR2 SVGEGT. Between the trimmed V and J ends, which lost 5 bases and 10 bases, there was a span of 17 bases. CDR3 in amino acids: CASSLTAGSPAFF. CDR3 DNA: TGTGCCAGCAGTCTCACCGCGGGGTCACCAGCTTTCTTT.

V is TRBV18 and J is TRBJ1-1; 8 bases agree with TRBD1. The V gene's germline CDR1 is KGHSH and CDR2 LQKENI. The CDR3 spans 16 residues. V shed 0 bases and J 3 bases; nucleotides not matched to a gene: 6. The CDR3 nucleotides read TGTGCCAGCTCACCACCGACAGGGGATTTCTACACTGAAGCTTTCTTT. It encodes CASSPPTGDFYTEAFF.

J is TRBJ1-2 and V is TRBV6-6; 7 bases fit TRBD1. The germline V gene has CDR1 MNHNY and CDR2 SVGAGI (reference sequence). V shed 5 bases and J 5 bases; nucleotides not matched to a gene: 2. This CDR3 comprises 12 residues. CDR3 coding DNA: TGTGCCAGCAGTCTGACAGGGTATGGCTACACCTTC. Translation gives CASSLTGYGYTF.

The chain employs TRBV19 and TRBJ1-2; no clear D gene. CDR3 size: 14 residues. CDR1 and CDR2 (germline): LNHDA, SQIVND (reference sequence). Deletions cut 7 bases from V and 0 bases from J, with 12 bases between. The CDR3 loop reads CASTPDTTNYGYTF. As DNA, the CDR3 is TGTGCCAGTACCCCAGACACGACTAACTATGGCTACACCTTC. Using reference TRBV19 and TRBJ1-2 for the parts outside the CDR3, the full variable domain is DGGITQSPKYLFRKEGQNVTLSCEQNLNHDAMYWYRQDPGQGLRLIYYSQIVNDFQKGDIAEGYSVSREKKESFPLTVTSAQKNPTAFYLCASTPDTTNYGYTFGSGTRLTVV.

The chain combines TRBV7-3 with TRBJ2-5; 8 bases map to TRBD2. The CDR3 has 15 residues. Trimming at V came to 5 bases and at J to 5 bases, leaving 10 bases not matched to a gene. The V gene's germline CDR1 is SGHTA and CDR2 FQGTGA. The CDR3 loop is CASSVTGTSVETQYF. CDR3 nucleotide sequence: TGTGCCAGCAGCGTCACCGGGACTAGTGTCGAGACCCAGTACTTC.

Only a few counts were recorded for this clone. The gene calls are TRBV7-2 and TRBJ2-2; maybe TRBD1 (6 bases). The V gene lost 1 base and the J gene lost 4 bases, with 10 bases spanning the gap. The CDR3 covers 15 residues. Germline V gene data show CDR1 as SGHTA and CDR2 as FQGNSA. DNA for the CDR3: TGTGCCAGCAGCTTAGGGGACACAGCCACCGGGGAGCTGTTTTTT. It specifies CASSLGDTATGELFF.

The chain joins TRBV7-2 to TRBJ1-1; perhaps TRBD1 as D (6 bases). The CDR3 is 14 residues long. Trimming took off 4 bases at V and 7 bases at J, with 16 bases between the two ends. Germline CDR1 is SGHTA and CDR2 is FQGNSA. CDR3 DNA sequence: TGTGCCAGCAGCTCTAGCGGGGGGCCGGGTGAAGCTTTCTTT. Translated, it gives CASSSSGGPGEAFF.

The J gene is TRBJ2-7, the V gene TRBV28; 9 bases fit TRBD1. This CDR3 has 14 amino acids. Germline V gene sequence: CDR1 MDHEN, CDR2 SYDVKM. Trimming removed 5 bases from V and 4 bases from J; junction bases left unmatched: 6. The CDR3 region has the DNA TGTGCCAGCAGTCCTACCGGGACAGGGTACGAGCAGTACTTC. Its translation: CASSPTGTGYEQYF.

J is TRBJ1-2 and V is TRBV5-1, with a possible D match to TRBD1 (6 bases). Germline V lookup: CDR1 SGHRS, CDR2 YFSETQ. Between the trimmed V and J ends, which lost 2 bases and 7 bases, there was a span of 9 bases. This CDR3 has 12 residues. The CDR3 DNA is TGCGCCAGCAGCTTCCAGGGGCTTGGCTACACCTTC. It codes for CASSFQGLGYTF.

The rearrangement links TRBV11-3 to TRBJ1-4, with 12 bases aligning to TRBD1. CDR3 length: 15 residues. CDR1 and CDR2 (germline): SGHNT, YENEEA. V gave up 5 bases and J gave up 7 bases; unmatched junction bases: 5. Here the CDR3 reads CASSGPGQGAEKLFF. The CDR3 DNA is TGTGCCAGCAGCGGCCCGGGACAGGGGGCTGAAAAACTGTTTTTT.